The text below deals with one T cell receptor (beta chain). Produced via immunoSEQ multiplex PCR; TCRdb's table is partial and in-frame only. The table lists approximately 61,000 clones, 65% to 90% of them singletons, with about 10% in the top ten. Seattle's enrolled individuals joined amid active infection and were then monitored longitudinally. These data are taken from a study of blood T cell repertoires in COVID-19. Study-level information: The United States, Italy and Spain were the sources of the acute and convalescent COVID-19 samples.

The CDR3 has 15 amino acids. The V end lost 4 bases, the J end lost 0 bases, and 14 bases lay between the germline ends. Germline CDR1 reads SGHRS; CDR2 reads YFSETQ. The rearrangement joins TRBV5-1 to TRBJ2-7; D is perhaps TRBD2 (6 bases). The clonotype originates from a man aged 45-60 years with COVID-19, enrolled during active disease. The material sequenced was peripheral blood. Here the CDR3 DNA reads TGCGCCAGCAGCCGGGACTTACCTAGCTCCTACGAGCAGTACTTC. Its translation is CASSRDLPSSYEQYF.